Sequencing of this T cell receptor beta chain was carried out in a study of blood T cell repertoires in COVID-19. Study context: T cells, B-cell-depleted T cells, or PBMCs supplied cDNA or gDNA.

The CDR3 loop spans 11 amino acids. V lost 5 bases and J 15 bases, leaving 14 bases between the germline ends. CDR1 is SEHNR and CDR2 is FQNEAQ in the germline V gene (reference sequence). In the study's own analysis: From reference gene primer amplification, estimates of nucleated cell counts were derived. Only in-frame clones appear in the TCRdb table, and some are missing; sequencing was by immunoSEQ multiplex PCR. From that table come the V and J calls and clone size; the DNA was used to work out D and trimming. In the table there are 150,000 to 180,000 clones, around 78% of which are singletons.

This receptor was obtained from an elderly man with acute or convalescent COVID-19. The material sequenced was peripheral blood. The chain carries TRBV7-9 and TRBJ2-1, with TRBD2 as a possible D gene (5 bases). The CDR3 loop reads CASSLAGVSFF. The DNA of the CDR3 is TGTGCCAGCAGCCTTGCCGGGGTTTCGTTCTTC.